Here is one T cell receptor beta chain with its context. Its target is not known. This sample is part of a study of cytomegalovirus exposure and HLA in healthy donors. The overall study: Unique TCRs numbering 75 million to 95 million, obtained from HLA-typed donors, made up an early data release. General study findings and limits: Per a later analysis, about 17,000 TCR beta sequences showed association with HLA alleles at 0.05 false discovery rate. Highest at DRB1 and lowest at HLA-C, TCR association rates differed among HLA loci in a later analysis.

PCR employed 60 Vbeta and 13 Jbeta primers. Produced via immunoSEQ multiplex PCR; TCRdb's table is partial and in-frame only. This sample carries 70,000 or so clones, 75% to 80% of them seen once, and the ten largest clones take about 8%. This receptor was taken from a man between 18 and 35 years old in good health and CMV-seropositive. Sequencing was performed on PBMCs.

As DNA, the CDR3 is TGTGCCAGCAGCTGGAGCTGGGATGAGCAGTTCTTC. Amino acid sequence: CASSWSWDEQFF. The V and J genes are TRBV7-9 and TRBJ2-1, with D unresolved. The ends were cut back, 4 bases at V and 8 bases at J, with 9 bases in the middle. The CDR3 has 12 amino acids. The germline V gene encodes CDR1 SEHNR and CDR2 FQNEAQ (reference sequence).